What follows is one T cell receptor (beta chain) and its context. The antigen is not known. Germline V gene lookup returns CDR1 MNHEY and CDR2 SVGEGT. The length of the CDR3 is 15 residues. The junction had 7 bases not matched to a gene; V was cut back by 5 bases and J by 3 bases. The data belong to a study of T cell responses to AZD1222 COVID-19 vaccine. The wider study: Pooled in the analysis were second doses at about 4 or about 12 weeks.

TCRdb's copy holds only in-frame clones and misses some; the assay was immunoSEQ multiplex PCR. The sample lists some 110,000 clones; over 80% were seen once. Overall study findings and caveats: An increase in Spike-specific TCR breadth and depth was observed after two AZD1222 doses.

Sequenced here: peripheral blood, sampled on day 0 of AZD1222 vaccination. This rearrangement joins TRBV6-2 or TRBV6-3 to TRBJ1-5; 7 positions match TRBD1. The origin of this receptor is an adult in good health. CDR3 amino acids: CASSKTGEHNQPQHF. DNA of the CDR3: TGTGCCAGCAGTAAAACAGGGGAACACAATCAGCCCCAGCATTTT.